The rows below give T cell receptor beta chains drawn from one sample of a study of OX40 agonist ivuxolimab in advanced cancers. Assay: immunoSEQ multiplex PCR; the TCRdb copy retains only in-frame clones and omits some. The data contain 69,000 or so clones, approximately 88% of them seen just once; the ten biggest clones take up roughly 0.59%. The starting material was CD4+ or CD8+ T cells sorted from blood, obtained in a trial of the OX40 agonist ivuxolimab. The receptors were sampled from an adult with an advanced solid tumor such as melanoma, head and neck, liver or kidney cancer. Each CDR3 is given with its conserved first and last residue. The D gene is left open where the match is weak.

J gene: TRBJ2-7
D gene: .
V gene: TRBV19
CDR3 protein: CASSARQGNYEQYF
CDR3 DNA: TGTGCCAGTAGTGCTCGGCAGGGCAACTACGAGCAGTACTTC

J gene: TRBJ1-2
D gene: .
V gene: TRBV23-1
CDR3 protein: CASSHTAPYGYTF
CDR3 DNA: TGCGCCAGCAGTCACACAGCCCCCTATGGCTACACCTTC

J gene: TRBJ2-1
D gene: .
V gene: TRBV5-5
CDR3 protein: CASSPRGSSYNEQFF
CDR3 DNA: TGTGCCAGCAGCCCACGGGGGAGCTCCTACAATGAGCAGTTCTTC

J gene: TRBJ2-1
D gene: .
V gene: TRBV20-1
CDR3 protein: CSAAPVREQFF
CDR3 DNA: TGCAGTGCCGCCCCGGTTCGGGAGCAGTTCTTC

J gene: TRBJ2-5
D gene: TRBD1
V gene: TRBV9
CDR3 protein: CASSRGTGNQETQYF
CDR3 DNA: TGTGCCAGCAGCCGAGGGACAGGGAATCAAGAGACCCAGTACTTC

J gene: TRBJ1-2
D gene: TRBD1
V gene: TRBV5-1
CDR3 protein: CASRTGTGLGQGYGYTF
CDR3 DNA: TGCGCCAGCAGGACCGGGACAGGGTTAGGACAAGGCTATGGCTACACCTTC

J gene: TRBJ1-1
D gene: .
V gene: TRBV6-4
CDR3 protein: CASRESLNTEAFF
CDR3 DNA: TGTGCCAGCAGAGAAAGCCTAAACACTGAAGCTTTCTTT

J gene: TRBJ2-5
D gene: TRBD2
V gene: TRBV5-1
CDR3 protein: CASSPGLAGETQYF
CDR3 DNA: TGCGCCAGCAGCCCGGGACTAGCCGGCGAGACCCAGTACTTC

J gene: TRBJ1-2
D gene: .
V gene: TRBV5-4
CDR3 protein: CASSLASSGGYTF
CDR3 DNA: TGTGCCAGCAGCTTGGCGTCCTCGGGCGGCTACACCTTC

J gene: TRBJ2-1
D gene: .
V gene: TRBV30
CDR3 protein: CAWSVDRGEQFF
CDR3 DNA: TGTGCCTGGAGTGTTGACCGAGGGGAGCAGTTCTTC

J gene: TRBJ2-5
D gene: .
V gene: TRBV7-7
CDR3 protein: CASSLNGLGETQYF
CDR3 DNA: TGTGCTAGCAGCTTAAACGGGTTGGGGGAGACCCAGTACTTC

J gene: TRBJ2-5
D gene: .
V gene: TRBV5-1
CDR3 protein: CASSSGHRVQETQYF
CDR3 DNA: TGCGCCAGCAGCTCCGGGCACAGGGTCCAAGAGACCCAGTACTTC

J gene: TRBJ2-5
D gene: TRBD2
V gene: TRBV18
CDR3 protein: CASSPRAGGSETQYF
CDR3 DNA: TGTGCCAGCTCACCACGAGCGGGGGGGTCGGAGACCCAGTACTTC